The clone carrying this T cell receptor (beta chain) came up a few times. Documented time point: patch test 3, about 24 weeks after DPC sensitization. Treatment noted: therapeutic diphenylcyclopropenone sensitization with weekly scalp DPC. The data are from a study of human T cells and chemical hapten exposure. Across the whole study: Upper inner arm skin measuring 2 cm by 2 cm received 2% DPC for sensitization. Patients, mostly women, had alopecia areata, alopecia totalis or alopecia universalis.

What the library attached to individual cDNA molecules were unique molecular identifiers. As handled by the study authors: Samples held a median of 95,638 TCRs, range roughly 20,000–750,000. TCRdb processed the RACE reads anew with MiXCR; each CDR3 protein has one entry. V and J calls and clone size were set by TCRdb, not the authors. The table includes around 150,000 distinct CDR3 sequences, about a quarter detected once. The CDR3 extends over 15 amino acids. V lost 3 bases to trimming and J lost 5 bases; unmatched junction nucleotides: 8. The chain uses TRBV12-3 or TRBV12-4 and TRBJ2-5; 8 positions agree with TRBD1. The sequencing used whole blood, collected in connection with sensitization to the hapten diphenylcyclopropenone (DPC). The clonotype comes from a woman in her late teens or twenties with alopecia areata. Some clones in this sample may be carry-over from other donors' samples. The CDR3 loop is CASSFDTGGKETQYF. CDR3 nucleotides: TGTGCCAGCAGTTTCGACACAGGGGGTAAGGAGACCCAGTACTTC.